Listed below are T cell receptor beta chains from one sample, sequenced in a study of blood T cell repertoires in COVID-19. The table came from immunoSEQ multiplex PCR; TCRdb's copy has only in-frame clones and leaves some out. The repertoire consists of 25,000 to 30,000 clones, with over 75% occurring once and the leading ten covering about 15%. The specimen sequenced was peripheral blood. These receptors all come from a man between 65 and 79 years old with active COVID-19. CDR3s include the opening cysteine and the closing phenylalanine or tryptophan. Fields, in order: V gene, CDR3 protein.

TRBV2	CASRQYNEQFF
TRBV7-9	CASSPDGGMNTEAFF
TRBV7-2	CASSAGTSGKTQYF
TRBV21-1	CASSKVKGSRGSQPQHF
TRBV6-5	CASSYMTSGGYNEQFF
TRBV28	CASSSGQDVNYGYTF
TRBV6-6	CASSYSPVNTGELFF
TRBV7-8	CASSDTGGETQYF
TRBV7-8	CASSQGGENQPQHF
TRBV12-3/TRBV12-4	CASSGSNEKLFF
TRBV3-1/TRBV3-2	CASSPRLAPDTQYF
TRBV10-2	CASSESLRTSGVGTQYF
TRBV10-3	CAVMEGAEAFF
TRBV11-2	CASSLTRTSHTQYF
TRBV10-1	CASSRGYEQYF
TRBV19	CASTSGDRGQSGELFF
TRBV6-5	CASRQTGANTEAFF
TRBV7-2	CASSPVPPGREYNSPLHF
TRBV9	CASSTQTEMLNYGYTF
TRBV7-9	CASSLDRGHEQYF
TRBV30	CAWSVPGTGPFRYTF
TRBV5-1	CASSFGEGTQYF
TRBV19	CASSITAGGLETQYF
TRBV15	CATSSLRGYEQYF
TRBV7-2	CASSSERGAPITEQYF
TRBV3-1/TRBV3-2	CASSQGCQGAPGDTQYF
TRBV28	CASSLAVLGAGLELPNIQYF
TRBV29-1	CSVDCGTQTNTGELFF
TRBV7-8	CASCEKAGGYQETQYF
TRBV5-1	CASNQGAQWGGQFF
TRBV25-1	CAARRGGSYNEQFF
TRBV9	CASSVAGNRGSEAFF
TRBV5-1	CASSRGDTGYGYTF
TRBV5-6	CASTGRGTYEQYF
TRBV30	CAWKQGLESYEQYF
TRBV28	CASRVTGGTRALHF
TRBV11-3	CASSLEGGPAGTQYF